This TCR beta chain was recovered during a study of blood T cell repertoires in COVID-19 (dated by TCRdb to the early 2020s). The study in broad terms: Collaborator samples came from the United States, Italy and Spain and covered acute and convalescent phases of COVID-19. The prospective study material was composed of cDNA or gDNA derived from T cells, B-cell-depleted T cells, or PBMCs. Deeply sampled blood TCRbeta repertoires from subjects exposed to, actively infected with, or recovered from COVID-19 were included in the dataset. The repertoires were released in a freely available public database meant as a resource for research on the immune response to SARS-CoV-2. Samples were obtained from the ongoing ImmuneRACE study (first 160 participants) and from 1,254 subjects provided by 6 global collaborators. Nearly every sample came with metadata listing a de-identified subject ID, COVID-19 status, age in years and sex. Where available, HLA class I and class II types were obtained from metadata supplied by the sample provider rather than from assay-based typing.

The immunoSEQ Assay, a bias-controlled multiplex PCR, was used to amplify TCRbeta CDR3 regions from genomic DNA. From the authors' description of their analysis: The number of nucleated cells in each sample was estimated from the amplification of reference gene primers within the assay. Sequence reads were collapsed and filtered to measure the absolute abundance of every unique TCRbeta CDR3 rearrangement. For each sample, productive Simpson clonality was calculated as the square root of Simpson's diversity index across productive rearrangements. TCRdb provides this immuneACCESS table in a form limited to in-frame rearrangements. Some clones are lacking; in checked studies, under half of them reflect an unresolved V gene, and why the rest are absent is not known. The V and J calls and clone size come from that table; D and trimming were worked out from the DNA. The sample records about 250,000 clones, 75% to 90% of which are singletons. The ten largest clones take up around 4.6% of the sample.

Results the study describes overall, beyond this receptor: How much clinical and demographic metadata was included differed by source and by participant, and the metadata was provided uncurated.

Comment on this clone: Its target antigen remains unknown. Base qualities are not recorded, but no much larger clone differs from it by a single base.

For CDR1 and CDR2, the germline V gene lists SGHTA and FQGNSA. Including cysteine and phenylalanine, the CDR3 has 19 amino acids. The CDR3 DNA has 57 bases and is translated from base 1. Relative to germline, V is missing 2 bases and J is missing 5 bases, with 13 bases of the junction outside any gene match. Samples from volunteer blood donors who had recovered from COVID-19 were contributed by a second Seattle source. Each collaborating institution followed its own protocols to collect whole blood in K2EDTA tubes. Collaborator samples were shipped for TCRbeta analysis as frozen whole blood, isolated PBMCs, or DNA extracted from either sample type.

Source material: peripheral blood. The sequence came from a woman in her forties who had recovered from COVID-19. This chain joins TRBV7-2 to TRBJ2-5; 14 bases in the middle match TRBD2. The CDR3 reads CASSLRGTSGRRGGETQYF. The nucleotides read TGTGCCAGCAGCTTAAGGGGGACTAGCGGGAGAAGGGGCGGGGAGACCCAGTACTTC. Reference TRBV7-2 and TRBJ2-5 proteins supply the regions before and after the CDR3; the full variable domain is: GAGVSQSPSNKVTEKGKDVELRCDPISGHTALYWYRQSLGQGLEFLIYFQGNSAPDKSGLPSDRFSAERTGGSVSTLTIQRTQQEDSAVYLCASSLRGTSGRRGGETQYFGPGTRLLVL.